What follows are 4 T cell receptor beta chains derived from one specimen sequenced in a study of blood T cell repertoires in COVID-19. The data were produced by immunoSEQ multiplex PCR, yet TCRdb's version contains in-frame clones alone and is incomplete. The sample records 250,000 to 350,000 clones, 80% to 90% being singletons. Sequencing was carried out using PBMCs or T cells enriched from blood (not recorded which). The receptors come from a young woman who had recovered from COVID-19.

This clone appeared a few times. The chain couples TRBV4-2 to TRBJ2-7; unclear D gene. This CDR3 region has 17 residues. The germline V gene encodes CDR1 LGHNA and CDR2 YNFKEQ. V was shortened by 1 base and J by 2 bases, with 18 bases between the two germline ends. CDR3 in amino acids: CASSQGFRQAITYEQYF. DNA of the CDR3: TGTGCCAGCAGCCAAGGGTTCAGGCAGGCGATCACCTACGAGCAGTACTTC.

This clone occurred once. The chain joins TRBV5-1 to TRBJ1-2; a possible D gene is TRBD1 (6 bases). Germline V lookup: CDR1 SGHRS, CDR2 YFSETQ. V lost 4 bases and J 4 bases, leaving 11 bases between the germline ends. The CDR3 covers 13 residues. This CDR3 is CASSEDSTYGYTF. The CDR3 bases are TGCGCCAGCAGCGAGGACAGCACCTATGGCTACACCTTC. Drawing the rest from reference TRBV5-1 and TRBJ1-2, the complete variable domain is KAGVTQTPRYLIKTRGQQVTLSCSPISGHRSVSWYQQTPGQGLQFLFEYFSETQRNKGNFPGRFSGRQFSNSRSEMNVSTLELGDSALYLCASSEDSTYGYTFGSGTRLTVV.

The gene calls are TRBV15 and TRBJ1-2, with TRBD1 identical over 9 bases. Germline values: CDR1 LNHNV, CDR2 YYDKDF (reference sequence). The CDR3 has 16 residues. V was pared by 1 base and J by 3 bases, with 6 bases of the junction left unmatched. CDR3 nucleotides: TGTGCCACCAGCAGAGGGCCAGGACAGGGGCACTATGGCTACACCTTC. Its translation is CATSRGPGQGHYGYTF.

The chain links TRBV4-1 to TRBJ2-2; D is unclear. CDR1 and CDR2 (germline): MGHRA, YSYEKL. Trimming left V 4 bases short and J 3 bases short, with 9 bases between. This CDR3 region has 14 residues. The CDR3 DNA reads TGCGCCAGCAGCCCGATTTACTACACCGGGGAGCTGTTTTTT. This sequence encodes CASSPIYYTGELFF.